This T cell receptor beta chain was obtained from a study of cytomegalovirus exposure and HLA in healthy donors. In germline, CDR1 is MGHRA, CDR2 YSYEKL. With 1 base removed from V and 0 bases from J, the gap between germline ends came to 6 bases. The CDR3 consists of 14 residues. Primers: 60 Vbeta forward and 13 Jbeta reverse. TCRdb's table, derived via immunoSEQ multiplex PCR, lists solely in-frame clones and lacks some. Among 200,000 or so clones listed, 75% to 85% were seen once. The receptor was derived from a woman aged 18-30 years in good health and CMV-seropositive. The V call is TRBV4-1, the J call TRBJ1-2; possible D gene TRBD1, 5 bases. The sequencing sample was made of PBMCs. The CDR3 is CASSQVRANYGYTF. CDR3 bases: TGCGCCAGCAGCCAAGTCAGGGCTAACTATGGCTACACCTTC.